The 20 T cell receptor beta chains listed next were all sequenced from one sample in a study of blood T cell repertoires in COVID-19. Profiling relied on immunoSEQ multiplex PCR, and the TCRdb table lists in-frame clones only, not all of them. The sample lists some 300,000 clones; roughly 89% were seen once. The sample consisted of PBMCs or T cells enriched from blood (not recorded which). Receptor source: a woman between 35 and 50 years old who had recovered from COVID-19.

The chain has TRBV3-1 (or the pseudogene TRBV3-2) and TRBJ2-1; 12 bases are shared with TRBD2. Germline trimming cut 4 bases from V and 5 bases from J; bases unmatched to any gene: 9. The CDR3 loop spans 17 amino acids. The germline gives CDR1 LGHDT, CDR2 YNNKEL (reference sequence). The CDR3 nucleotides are TGTGCCAGCAGCCCTACTAGCGGGGGGACTTCCGACAATGAGCAGTTCTTC. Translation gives CASSPTSGGTSDNEQFF.

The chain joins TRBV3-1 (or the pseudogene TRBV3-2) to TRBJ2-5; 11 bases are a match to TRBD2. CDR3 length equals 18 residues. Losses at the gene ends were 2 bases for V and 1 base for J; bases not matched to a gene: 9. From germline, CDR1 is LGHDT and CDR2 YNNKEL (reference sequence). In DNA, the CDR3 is TGTGCCAGCAGCCAACGATTAGGCCTAGCGGGGGGCCAAGAGACCCAGTACTTC. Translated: CASSQRLGLAGGQETQYF.

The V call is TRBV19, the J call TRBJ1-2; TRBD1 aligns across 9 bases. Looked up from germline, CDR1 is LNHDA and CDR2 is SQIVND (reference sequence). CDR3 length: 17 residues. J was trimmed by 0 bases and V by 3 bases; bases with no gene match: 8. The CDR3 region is CASSMGDRAATNYGYTF. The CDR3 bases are TGTGCCAGTAGTATGGGGGACAGGGCAGCGACTAACTATGGCTACACCTTC.

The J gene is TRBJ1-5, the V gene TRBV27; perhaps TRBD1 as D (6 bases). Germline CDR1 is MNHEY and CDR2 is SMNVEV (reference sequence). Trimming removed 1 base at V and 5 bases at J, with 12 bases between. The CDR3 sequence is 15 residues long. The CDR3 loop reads CASSLLWGGDQPQHF. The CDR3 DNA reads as TGTGCCAGCAGTTTATTGTGGGGGGGCGATCAGCCCCAGCATTTT.

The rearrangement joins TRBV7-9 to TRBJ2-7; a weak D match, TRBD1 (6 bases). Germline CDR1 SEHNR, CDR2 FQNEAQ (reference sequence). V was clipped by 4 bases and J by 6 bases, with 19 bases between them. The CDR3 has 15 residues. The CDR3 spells CASSSSGGGFAEQYF. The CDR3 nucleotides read TGTGCCAGCAGCTCTAGTGGGGGCGGGTTCGCCGAGCAGTACTTC. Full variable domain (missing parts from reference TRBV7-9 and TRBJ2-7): DTGVSQNPRHKITKRGQNVTFRCDPISEHNRLYWYRQTLGQGPEFLTYFQNEAQLEKSRLLSDRFSAERPKGSFSTLEIQRTEQGDSAMYLCASSSSGGGFAEQYFGPGTRLTVT.

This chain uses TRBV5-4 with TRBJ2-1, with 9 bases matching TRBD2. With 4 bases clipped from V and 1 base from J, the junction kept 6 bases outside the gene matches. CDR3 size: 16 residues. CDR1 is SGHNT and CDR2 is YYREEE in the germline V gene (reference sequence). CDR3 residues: CASSVRLAESYNEQFF. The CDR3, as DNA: TGTGCCAGCAGCGTGAGACTAGCGGAATCCTACAATGAGCAGTTCTTC.

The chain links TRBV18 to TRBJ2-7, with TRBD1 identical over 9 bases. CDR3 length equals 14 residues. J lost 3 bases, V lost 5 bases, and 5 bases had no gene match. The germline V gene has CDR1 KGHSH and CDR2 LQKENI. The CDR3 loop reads CASSRDRDYYEQYF. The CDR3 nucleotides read TGTGCCAGCTCAAGGGACAGGGACTACTACGAGCAGTACTTC.

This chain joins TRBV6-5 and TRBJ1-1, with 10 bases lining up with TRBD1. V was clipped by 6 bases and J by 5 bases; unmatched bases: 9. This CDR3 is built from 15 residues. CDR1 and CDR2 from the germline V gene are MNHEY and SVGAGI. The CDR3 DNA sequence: TGTGCCAGCAGCTCGACAGGGGGCGTTATTACTGAAGCTTTCTTT. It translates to CASSSTGGVITEAFF.

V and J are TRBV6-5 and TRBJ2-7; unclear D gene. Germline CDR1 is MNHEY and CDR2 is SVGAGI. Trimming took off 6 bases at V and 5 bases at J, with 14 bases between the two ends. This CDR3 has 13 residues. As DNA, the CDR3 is TGTGCCAGCAGGGGCGTGAATTTGAACGAGCAGTACTTC. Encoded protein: CASRGVNLNEQYF.

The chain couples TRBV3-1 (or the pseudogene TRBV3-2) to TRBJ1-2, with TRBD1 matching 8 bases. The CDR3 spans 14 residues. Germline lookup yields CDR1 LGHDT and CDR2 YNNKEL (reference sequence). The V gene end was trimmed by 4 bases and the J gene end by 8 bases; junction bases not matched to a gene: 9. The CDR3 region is CASSRQGKGGGYTF. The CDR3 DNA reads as TGTGCCAGCAGCCGACAGGGGAAAGGAGGGGGCTACACCTTC.

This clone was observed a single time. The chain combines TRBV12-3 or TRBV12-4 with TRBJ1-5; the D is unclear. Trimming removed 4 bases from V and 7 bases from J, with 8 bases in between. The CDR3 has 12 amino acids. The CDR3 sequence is CASSYGSQPQHF. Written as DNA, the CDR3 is TGTGCCAGCAGTTACGGGAGCCAGCCCCAGCATTTT.

The CDR3 DNA follows: TGTGCCAGCAGTCTTATGCAGGGGCCTGCTAACTATGGCTACACCTTC. It specifies CASSLMQGPANYGYTF. This rearrangement joins TRBV7-2 to TRBJ1-2, with a tentative D call TRBD1 (6 bases). CDR1 SGHTA and CDR2 FQGNSA come from the germline V gene. Between the trimmed V and J ends, which lost 6 bases and 0 bases, there was a span of 17 bases. This CDR3 region has 16 residues.

CDR3 protein: CASSRQGRETEAFF. Here the CDR3 DNA reads TGCGCCAGCAGCAGGCAGGGGAGAGAAACTGAAGCTTTCTTT. The chain recombines TRBV5-1 with TRBJ1-1, with D perhaps TRBD1 (6 bases). The germline CDR1 and CDR2 sequences are SGHRS and YFSETQ. CDR3 length: 14 amino acids. Trimming took 4 bases from V and 5 from J, leaving 15 bases between them.

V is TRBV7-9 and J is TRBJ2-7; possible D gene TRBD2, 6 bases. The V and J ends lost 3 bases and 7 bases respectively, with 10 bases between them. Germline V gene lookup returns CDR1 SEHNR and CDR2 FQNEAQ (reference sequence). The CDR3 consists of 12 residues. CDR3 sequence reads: CASSFGGEEQYF. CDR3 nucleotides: TGTGCCAGCAGCTTCGGGGGTGAAGAGCAGTACTTC. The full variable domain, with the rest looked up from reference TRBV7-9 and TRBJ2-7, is DTGVSQNPRHKITKRGQNVTFRCDPISEHNRLYWYRQTLGQGPEFLTYFQNEAQLEKSRLLSDRFSAERPKGSFSTLEIQRTEQGDSAMYLCASSFGGEEQYFGPGTRLTVT.

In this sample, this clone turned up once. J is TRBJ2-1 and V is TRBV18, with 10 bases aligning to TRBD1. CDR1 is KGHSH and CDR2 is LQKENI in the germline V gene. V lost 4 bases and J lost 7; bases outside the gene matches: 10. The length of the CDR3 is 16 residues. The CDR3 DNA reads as TGTGCCAGCTCACAGCCGGGACAGGGGAAGAGGAATGAGCAGTTCTTC. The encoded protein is CASSQPGQGKRNEQFF. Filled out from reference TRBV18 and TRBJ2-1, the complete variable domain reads NAGVMQNPRHLVRRRGQEARLRCSPMKGHSHVYWYRQLPEEGLKFMVYLQKENIIDESGMPKERFSAEFPKEGPSILRIQQVVRGDSAAYFCASSQPGQGKRNEQFFGPGTRLTVL.

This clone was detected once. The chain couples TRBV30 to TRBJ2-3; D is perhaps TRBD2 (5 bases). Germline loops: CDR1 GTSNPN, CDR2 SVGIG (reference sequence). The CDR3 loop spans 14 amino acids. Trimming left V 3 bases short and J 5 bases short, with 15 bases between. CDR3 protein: CAWRGPPRGDTQYF. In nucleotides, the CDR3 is TGTGCCTGGAGAGGGCCCCCACGGGGAGATACGCAGTATTTT.

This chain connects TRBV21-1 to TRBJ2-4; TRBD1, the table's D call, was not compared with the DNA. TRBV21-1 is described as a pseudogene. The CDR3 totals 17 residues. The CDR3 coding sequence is TGTGCCAGCAGCAAAGTAGACAGGGAAAAGGCCAAAAACATTCAGTACTTC. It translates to CASSKVDREKAKNIQYF.

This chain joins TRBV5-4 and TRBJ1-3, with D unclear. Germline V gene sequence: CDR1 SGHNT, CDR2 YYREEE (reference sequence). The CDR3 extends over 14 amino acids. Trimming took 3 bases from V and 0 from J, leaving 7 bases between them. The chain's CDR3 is CASSSRVSGNTIYF. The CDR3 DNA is TGTGCCAGCAGCTCACGGGTCTCTGGAAACACCATATATTTT.

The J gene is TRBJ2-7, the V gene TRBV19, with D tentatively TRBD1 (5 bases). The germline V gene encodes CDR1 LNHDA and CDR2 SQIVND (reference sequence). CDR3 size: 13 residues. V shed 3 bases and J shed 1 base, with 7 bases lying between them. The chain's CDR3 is CASSIRTSYEQYF. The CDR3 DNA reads TGTGCCAGTAGTATCAGGACATCCTACGAGCAGTACTTC.

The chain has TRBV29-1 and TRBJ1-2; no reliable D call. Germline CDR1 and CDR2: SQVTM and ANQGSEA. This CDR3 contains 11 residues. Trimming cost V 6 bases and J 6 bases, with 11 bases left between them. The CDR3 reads CSVTASNGYTF. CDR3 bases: TGCAGCGTCACAGCTTCCAATGGCTACACCTTC.